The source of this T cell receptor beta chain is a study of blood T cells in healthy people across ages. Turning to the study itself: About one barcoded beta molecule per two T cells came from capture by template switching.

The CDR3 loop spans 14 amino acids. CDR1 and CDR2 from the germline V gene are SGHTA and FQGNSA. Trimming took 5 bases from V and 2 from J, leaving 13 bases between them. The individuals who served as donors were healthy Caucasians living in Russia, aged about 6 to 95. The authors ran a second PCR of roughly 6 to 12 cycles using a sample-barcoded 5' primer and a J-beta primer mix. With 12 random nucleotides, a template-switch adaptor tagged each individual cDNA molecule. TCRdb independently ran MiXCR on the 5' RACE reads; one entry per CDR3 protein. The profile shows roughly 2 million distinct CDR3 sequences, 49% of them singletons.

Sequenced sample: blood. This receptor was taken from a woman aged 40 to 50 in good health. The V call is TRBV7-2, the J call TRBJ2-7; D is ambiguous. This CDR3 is CASSPSRSAYEQYF. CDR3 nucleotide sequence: TGTGCCAGCAGCCCGAGTCGGTCAGCCTACGAGCAGTACTTC. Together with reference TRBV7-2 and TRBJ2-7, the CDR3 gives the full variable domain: GAGVSQSPSNKVTEKGKDVELRCDPISGHTALYWYRQSLGQGLEFLIYFQGNSAPDKSGLPSDRFSAERTGGSVSTLTIQRTQQEDSAVYLCASSPSRSAYEQYFGPGTRLTVT.